These 5 T cell receptor beta chains came from one sample sequenced in a study of shared clonotypes between healthy human individuals. Some clones are missing from TCRdb's copy, which holds only in-frame ones; the method was immunoSEQ multiplex PCR. The sample gives about 800,000 clones, about 96% of which show up once; about 0.25% is in the top ten. The naive CD8 subset, CD45RO-negative cells positively selected for CCR7, excluded terminally differentiated effector memory CD45RA+ cells. Sequenced: naive CD8+ T cells sorted from blood. The receptors shown here come from a man younger than 40 in good health.

The V and J genes are TRBV4-1 and TRBJ2-1, with TRBD2 matching over 10 bases. CDR3 length equals 17 residues. Germline V gives CDR1 MGHRA, CDR2 YSYEKL. J was trimmed by 3 bases and V by 4 bases; bases with no gene match: 9. CDR3 sequence (DNA): TGCGCCAGCAGCCGGGGGGCTAGCGGGAGCTACTACAATGAGCAGTTCTTC. This gives the protein CASSRGASGSYYNEQFF.

V is TRBV11-2 and J is TRBJ2-1; 7 bases line up with TRBD2. Germline loops: CDR1 SGHAT, CDR2 FQNNGV. The CDR3 has 14 residues. J was trimmed by 3 bases and V by 5 bases; bases with no gene match: 4. In nucleotides, the CDR3 is TGTGCCAGCAGCCAAGCGGGGTTCTACAATGAGCAGTTCTTC. This codes for CASSQAGFYNEQFF.

With regard to this clone: The identical CDR3 is also encoded by other nucleotide sequences in the sample. This rearrangement joins TRBV27 to TRBJ2-3; D uncertain. CDR3 length: 13 residues. The V gene's germline CDR1 is MNHEY and CDR2 SMNVEV (reference sequence). V lost 2 bases and J 0 bases, leaving 3 bases between the germline ends. The CDR3 region has the DNA TGTGCCAGCAGTTTACCTAGCACAGATACGCAGTATTTT. Its translation is CASSLPSTDTQYF.

This rearrangement joins TRBV5-6 to TRBJ2-7; D uncertain. The CDR3 consists of 13 residues. The germline V gene has CDR1 SGHDT and CDR2 YYEEEE. V was cut by 1 base and J by 1 base, with 6 bases left in between. The CDR3 DNA follows: TGTGCCAGCAGCTTGTACAATTCCTACGAGCAGTACTTC. It encodes CASSLYNSYEQYF.

The chain has TRBV19 and TRBJ1-1, with D perhaps TRBD1 (5 bases). CDR3 size: 15 residues. The V gene lost 3 bases and the J gene lost 3 bases, with 14 bases spanning the gap. Germline CDR1 reads LNHDA; CDR2 reads SQIVND (reference sequence). CDR3 protein: CASSMGRVMDTEAFF. In nucleotides, the CDR3 is TGTGCCAGTAGTATGGGCAGGGTGATGGACACTGAAGCTTTCTTT. Complete variable domain (other parts from reference TRBV19 and TRBJ1-1): DGGITQSPKYLFRKEGQNVTLSCEQNLNHDAMYWYRQDPGQGLRLIYYSQIVNDFQKGDIAEGYSVSREKKESFPLTVTSAQKNPTAFYLCASSMGRVMDTEAFFGQGTRLTVV.